A single sample gave rise to the 10 T cell receptor beta chains below, sequenced in a study of human T cells and chemical hapten exposure. TCRdb re-called the RACE reads with MiXCR, one entry per CDR3 protein. The sample records 130,000 or so distinct CDR3 sequences, around 8.3% being singletons. Time point given: healthy volunteer bleed at 2 weeks. Unfractionated whole blood yielded the extracted total RNA. The sequencing sample was made of whole blood. The source of these receptors is a male donor in good health. Some clones in this sample may be carry-over from other donors' samples.

This clonotype came up many times. This rearrangement joins TRBV11-2 to TRBJ2-2; D call uncertain. This CDR3 comprises 13 residues. Germline CDR1 and CDR2: SGHAT and FQNNGV. Trimming shortened V by 8 bases and J by 0 bases, and 7 bases separated the two germline ends. This chain's CDR3 is CASFESNTGELFF. The DNA for the CDR3 is TGTGCCAGCTTCGAGTCGAACACCGGGGAGCTGTTTTTT.

This chain uses TRBV5-5 with TRBJ2-2, with D possibly being TRBD1 (5 bases). The germline V gene encodes CDR1 SGHKS and CDR2 YYEKEE (reference sequence). Trimming shortened V by 2 bases and J by 7 bases, and 15 bases separated the two germline ends. The CDR3 has 15 amino acids. CDR3 DNA: TGTGCCAGCAGCTTTCGGCAGGGATGGGGCGGGGAGCTGTTTTTT. It encodes CASSFRQGWGGELFF.

The chain couples TRBV4-3 to TRBJ1-1; no firm D call. V dropped 0 bases and J dropped 0 bases, with 8 bases sitting between them. The CDR3 spans 15 residues. Germline assignment: CDR1 LGHNA and CDR2 YSLEER. CDR3 bases: TGCGCCAGCAGCCAAGATAACAGTGTGAACACTGAAGCTTTCTTT. Amino acids: CASSQDNSVNTEAFF.

The chain joins TRBV7-2 to TRBJ1-2; no definite D call. CDR1 is SGHTA, CDR2 FQGNSA, per germline. This CDR3 contains 15 residues. Trimming pared 3 bases from V and 1 base from J, leaving 12 bases between. The CDR3: CASSLGGVNNYGYTF. CDR3 nucleotide sequence: TGTGCCAGCAGCTTGGGCGGGGTGAATAACTATGGCTACACCTTC.

This clonotype occurred a few times. The rearrangement uses TRBV5-5 and TRBJ1-5; possibly TRBD1 for D (5 bases). CDR3 length: 15 residues. Trimming left V 2 bases short and J 6 bases short, with 15 bases between. Germline lookup yields CDR1 SGHKS and CDR2 YYEKEE (reference sequence). The CDR3 DNA reads TGTGCCAGCAGCTTAGAGGGGAATCCAGGTCAGCCCCAGCATTTT. Translated, it gives CASSLEGNPGQPQHF.

This clonotype has just a few counts. V and J are TRBV28 and TRBJ1-2, with 8 nucleotides matching TRBD1. V shed 2 bases and J 4 bases; nucleotides not matched to a gene: 9. CDR1 is MDHEN and CDR2 is SYDVKM in the germline V gene. The CDR3 is 16 residues long. CDR3 coding DNA: TGTGCCAGCAGTTTACAGGGGACAGGAGGCCTCTATGGCTACACCTTC. As protein: CASSLQGTGGLYGYTF.

Many counts were recorded for this clonotype. J is TRBJ1-2 and V is TRBV20-1; 7 bases agree with TRBD1. CDR1 DFQATT and CDR2 SNEGSKA come from the germline V gene (reference sequence). The junction had 4 bases not matched to a gene; V was cut back by 6 bases and J by 3 bases. The CDR3 length is 12 residues. The CDR3 is CSATGTDYGYTF. The CDR3 DNA sequence: TGCAGTGCCACCGGGACAGACTATGGCTACACCTTC.

The rearrangement uses TRBV3-1 and TRBJ2-7, with TRBD2 as a possible D gene (5 bases). The germline CDR1 and CDR2 sequences are LGHDT and YNNKEL (reference sequence). The CDR3 runs to 15 residues. The V gene lost 0 bases and the J gene lost 3 bases, with 12 bases spanning the gap. CDR3 protein: CASSQDGSPNYEQYF. DNA of the CDR3: TGTGCCAGCAGCCAAGATGGGAGCCCCAACTACGAGCAGTACTTC.

This clonotype was seen at least ten times. The CDR3 sequence is CASSSIRQGNEQYF. CDR3 bases: TGTGCCAGCAGCTCGATCCGACAGGGGAACGAGCAGTACTTC. The J gene is TRBJ2-7, the V gene TRBV7-2, with TRBD1 matching over 8 bases. Germline V gene data show CDR1 as SGHTA and CDR2 as FQGNSA. The CDR3 runs to 14 residues. J gave up 5 bases and V 4 bases, and 7 bases lay outside the gene matches.

This clonotype was recorded at least ten times. The genes are TRBV7-8 and TRBJ1-1; D gene unclear. The germline V gene has CDR1 SGHVS and CDR2 FQNEAQ. There are 14 residues in the CDR3. Trimming shortened V by 0 bases and J by 1 base, and 6 bases separated the two germline ends. The CDR3 DNA is TGTGCCAGCAGCTTAGCACAGCCGAACACTGAAGCTTTCTTT. It codes for CASSLAQPNTEAFF.